This TCR beta chain was sequenced for a study of a mutant IDH1 vaccine in newly diagnosed glioma. Time point given: week 35, safety follow-up. Each dose of the vaccine consisted of 300 ug of mutant IDH1 20-mer peptide, with topical imiquimod. Note on this clone: Its antigen is unknown.

Generated by immunoSEQ multiplex PCR, the TCRdb table keeps only in-frame clones and is missing some. The repertoire includes about 32,000 clones, roughly 80% of them detected once, and approximately 15% sits in the top ten. The CDR3 has 15 amino acids. V shed 1 base and J 5 bases; nucleotides not matched to a gene: 6. Germline V lookup: CDR1 LNHNV, CDR2 YYDKDF (reference sequence). This clonotype was obtained from a man aged 25-45 years with glioma. V usage is TRBV15 and J usage is TRBJ2-5; TRBD1 agrees at 8 bases. The sample consisted of PBMCs, taken from a glioma patient whose treatment included an IDH1 peptide vaccine. The CDR3 sequence: CATSRGQGAWETQYF. Written as DNA, the CDR3 is TGTGCCACCAGCAGAGGGCAGGGGGCATGGGAGACCCAGTACTTC.